Listed below are T cell receptor beta chains from one sample, sequenced in a study of T-cell memory formation after mild COVID-19. TCRdb re-called the 5' RACE reads through MiXCR, storing one row per CDR3 protein. The sample contains about 450,000 distinct CDR3 sequences, about a quarter of which appear only once. Source material: PBMCs or a T cell subset sorted from them (not recorded which). These TCRs come from an adult woman who had mild COVID-19 (a few samples of this study predate the infection). Cell type and time point are not known. The CDR3 runs from the conserved cysteine through the conserved F or W. The D gene is left open where the match is weak. Clone size is shown for a subset of rows, as once, few, many or a class of expanded clone.

j_gene: TRBJ2-5
d_gene: TRBD2
v_gene: TRBV12-3/TRBV12-4
abundance: -
CDR3nt: TGTGCCAGCAGCCGGCCCGTTCTAGCGGGAGGGCGGGGAGAGACCCAGTACTTC
CDR3aa: CASSRPVLAGGRGETQYF

j_gene: TRBJ2-2
d_gene: TRBD1
v_gene: TRBV2
abundance: -
CDR3nt: TGTGCCAGCGGACGACAGGGGACCTACACCGGGGAGCTGTTTTTT
CDR3aa: CASGRQGTYTGELFF

j_gene: TRBJ1-6
d_gene: -
v_gene: TRBV6-5
abundance: -
CDR3nt: TGTGCCAGCAGTTACACAGGGAAAGTGGGGCGAAACGCACCCCTCCACTTT
CDR3aa: CASSYTGKVGRNAPLHF

j_gene: TRBJ1-2
d_gene: -
v_gene: TRBV6-2/TRBV6-3
abundance: -
CDR3nt: TGTGCCAGCACCTACAAGTATGAGATCTTCTATGGCTACACCTTC
CDR3aa: CASTYKYEIFYGYTF

j_gene: TRBJ2-3
d_gene: -
v_gene: TRBV14
abundance: few
CDR3nt: TGTGCCAGCAGCCAAGATGTCTCGTCCACAGATACGCAGTATTTT
CDR3aa: CASSQDVSSTDTQYF

j_gene: TRBJ1-1
d_gene: -
v_gene: TRBV5-1
abundance: -
CDR3nt: TGCGCCAGCAGCCCAGTCTCGGGGAATACTGAAGCTTTCTTT
CDR3aa: CASSPVSGNTEAFF

j_gene: TRBJ2-7
d_gene: -
v_gene: TRBV24-1
abundance: few
CDR3nt: TGTGCCACATCGTCGAGGAGGGAAGCCTACGAGCAGTACTTC
CDR3aa: CATSSRREAYEQYF

j_gene: TRBJ1-5
d_gene: -
v_gene: TRBV25-1
abundance: many
CDR3nt: TGTGCCAGCAGTGAAGGAGGTCAGCCCCAGCATTTT
CDR3aa: CASSEGGQPQHF

j_gene: TRBJ1-1
d_gene: -
v_gene: TRBV10-2
abundance: few
CDR3nt: TGCGCCAGCAGTGAGTTGGGGGCGATGGGGACTGAAGCTTTCTTT
CDR3aa: CASSELGAMGTEAFF

j_gene: TRBJ2-5
d_gene: -
v_gene: TRBV18
abundance: few
CDR3nt: TGTGCCAGCTCATCAATGGAGACCCAGTACTTC
CDR3aa: CASSSMETQYF

j_gene: TRBJ2-7
d_gene: TRBD1
v_gene: TRBV2
abundance: few
CDR3nt: TGTGCCAGCACCCCGGACAGGGGGCTTTACGAGCAGTACTTC
CDR3aa: CASTPDRGLYEQYF

j_gene: TRBJ2-2
d_gene: -
v_gene: TRBV19
abundance: -
CDR3nt: TGTGCCAGTAGTATGGATTGGGGCGGGGAGCTGTTTTTT
CDR3aa: CASSMDWGGELFF

j_gene: TRBJ1-1
d_gene: TRBD1
v_gene: TRBV7-9
abundance: few
CDR3nt: TGTGCCAGCAGCTTTGGACAGGGGGCGACAGCTTTCTTT
CDR3aa: CASSFGQGATAFF

j_gene: TRBJ2-5
d_gene: -
v_gene: TRBV5-1
abundance: -
CDR3nt: TGCGCCAGCAGCTTGGCTTCAGGGACCCAGTACTTC
CDR3aa: CASSLASGTQYF

j_gene: TRBJ2-1
d_gene: -
v_gene: TRBV6-5
abundance: few
CDR3nt: TGTGCCAGCAGTTACGGTGTCGGGAGAGCTCGCGAGCAGTTCTTC
CDR3aa: CASSYGVGRAREQFF

j_gene: TRBJ2-1
d_gene: TRBD2
v_gene: TRBV27
abundance: few
CDR3nt: TGTGCCAGCAGTTCCGCCCGAGCGGGAGCGGACGAGCAGTTCTTC
CDR3aa: CASSSARAGADEQFF

j_gene: TRBJ2-2
d_gene: TRBD2
v_gene: TRBV12-3/TRBV12-4
abundance: few
CDR3nt: TGTGCCAGCAGTTCGGGACTACTCACGAACACCGGGGAGCTGTTTTTT
CDR3aa: CASSSGLLTNTGELFF

j_gene: TRBJ2-1
d_gene: -
v_gene: TRBV24-1
abundance: -
CDR3nt: TGTGCCACCAGTGATTTGCACTTGGGCAATGAGCAGTTCTTC
CDR3aa: CATSDLHLGNEQFF

j_gene: TRBJ2-1
d_gene: TRBD2
v_gene: TRBV7-3
abundance: -
CDR3nt: TGTGCCAGCAGCTCTGGCGGGGGGACCTACAATGAGCAGTTCTTC
CDR3aa: CASSSGGGTYNEQFF

j_gene: TRBJ2-7
d_gene: TRBD2
v_gene: TRBV5-4
abundance: few
CDR3nt: TGTGCCAGCAGCTTGGATAGCGGGAGCTCCTACGAGCAGTACTTC
CDR3aa: CASSLDSGSSYEQYF

j_gene: TRBJ1-2
d_gene: -
v_gene: TRBV4-3
abundance: few
CDR3nt: TGCGCCAGCAGCCAAGCGGCCCAGACGAGACCTAACTATGGCTACACCTTC
CDR3aa: CASSQAAQTRPNYGYTF

j_gene: TRBJ1-3
d_gene: -
v_gene: TRBV12-5
abundance: -
CDR3nt: TGTGCTAGTCTCCTGGAGGGTCCTCCTGGAAACACCATATATTTT
CDR3aa: CASLLEGPPGNTIYF

j_gene: TRBJ2-7
d_gene: TRBD1
v_gene: TRBV6-5
abundance: many
CDR3nt: TGTGCCAGCAGTTACTATCGGACAGGGCACGAGCAGTACTTC
CDR3aa: CASSYYRTGHEQYF

j_gene: TRBJ2-7
d_gene: TRBD1
v_gene: TRBV3-1
abundance: -
CDR3nt: TGTGCCAGCGCACGGGAGCAGGGGGCGACCTACGAGCAGTACTTC
CDR3aa: CASAREQGATYEQYF

j_gene: TRBJ2-1
d_gene: TRBD2
v_gene: TRBV20-1
abundance: -
CDR3nt: TGCAGTGCGTCGACTAGCGGGAGTATCAATGAGCAGTTCTTC
CDR3aa: CSASTSGSINEQFF

j_gene: TRBJ1-1
d_gene: -
v_gene: TRBV12-3/TRBV12-4
abundance: -
CDR3nt: TGTGCCAGCAGTCTAGACAGGTTGGTCACTGAAGCTTTCTTT
CDR3aa: CASSLDRLVTEAFF

j_gene: TRBJ2-7
d_gene: TRBD1
v_gene: TRBV27
abundance: few
CDR3nt: TGTGCCAGCAGTCTAGGACAGGGTACGAGTTACGAGCAGTACTTC
CDR3aa: CASSLGQGTSYEQYF

j_gene: TRBJ2-3
d_gene: TRBD2
v_gene: TRBV12-3/TRBV12-4
abundance: once
CDR3nt: TGTGCCAGCAGACCCACTAGCGGGGAAACAGATACGCAGTATTTT
CDR3aa: CASRPTSGETDTQYF

j_gene: TRBJ1-2
d_gene: -
v_gene: TRBV27
abundance: -
CDR3nt: TGTGCCAGCAGTTGGGCCGGGACGGCAATGGATGGCTACACCTTC
CDR3aa: CASSWAGTAMDGYTF

j_gene: TRBJ1-1
d_gene: -
v_gene: TRBV3-1
abundance: many
CDR3nt: TGTGCCAGCAGCCAAGCGGGGTCGGGAGTGGACACTGAAGCTTTCTTT
CDR3aa: CASSQAGSGVDTEAFF

j_gene: TRBJ1-6
d_gene: TRBD1
v_gene: TRBV6-5
abundance: many
CDR3nt: TGTGCCAGCAGTTACGCTCGGACAGGGTCGGATTCACCCCTCCACTTT
CDR3aa: CASSYARTGSDSPLHF

j_gene: TRBJ1-1
d_gene: -
v_gene: TRBV6-5
abundance: few
CDR3nt: TGTGCCAGCAGGCCTGGGGGAGCGACTGAAGCTTTCTTT
CDR3aa: CASRPGGATEAFF

j_gene: TRBJ1-2
d_gene: -
v_gene: TRBV4-1
abundance: -
CDR3nt: TGCGCCAGCAGCCAAGCAGGGGTATATGGCTACACCTTC
CDR3aa: CASSQAGVYGYTF

j_gene: TRBJ2-1
d_gene: TRBD2
v_gene: TRBV4-3
abundance: -
CDR3nt: TGCGCCAGCAGCCACCGACTAGCGGGGAACTCCTACAATGAGCAGTTCTTC
CDR3aa: CASSHRLAGNSYNEQFF

j_gene: TRBJ2-3
d_gene: TRBD2
v_gene: TRBV4-1
abundance: few
CDR3nt: TGCGCCAGCAGCCAAGCCCTGTCCCCCTTGTTAGCGGGGGGCACAGATACGCAGTATTTT
CDR3aa: CASSQALSPLLAGGTDTQYF

j_gene: TRBJ2-3
d_gene: TRBD1
v_gene: TRBV29-1
abundance: -
CDR3nt: TGCAGCGCAGGGGACAGAAAAGAGTATACGCAGTATTTT
CDR3aa: CSAGDRKEYTQYF

j_gene: TRBJ2-2
d_gene: -
v_gene: TRBV24-1
abundance: -
CDR3nt: TGTGCCACCAGTGATTCAACCGGGGAGCTGTTTTTT
CDR3aa: CATSDSTGELFF

j_gene: TRBJ1-5
d_gene: -
v_gene: TRBV12-3/TRBV12-4
abundance: few
CDR3nt: TGTGCCACCAACACGGAGAGCAATCAGCCCCAGCATTTT
CDR3aa: CATNTESNQPQHF

j_gene: TRBJ2-3
d_gene: TRBD2
v_gene: TRBV2
abundance: -
CDR3nt: TGTGCCAGCAGTGTGGGACTAGCGAGGGGGACAGATACGCAGTATTTT
CDR3aa: CASSVGLARGTDTQYF

j_gene: TRBJ2-7
d_gene: TRBD2
v_gene: TRBV7-9
abundance: -
CDR3nt: TGTGCCAGCAGCGGGCGGGGGAGTGACGAGCAGTACTTC
CDR3aa: CASSGRGSDEQYF

j_gene: TRBJ1-1
d_gene: -
v_gene: TRBV3-1
abundance: few
CDR3nt: TGTGCCAGCAGCCAAGATGGAGAGGTCACTGAAGCTTTCTTT
CDR3aa: CASSQDGEVTEAFF

j_gene: TRBJ1-6
d_gene: TRBD1
v_gene: TRBV2
abundance: -
CDR3nt: TGTGCCAGCAACCTGGACAGGGATAATTCACCCCTCCACTTT
CDR3aa: CASNLDRDNSPLHF

j_gene: TRBJ2-3
d_gene: TRBD2
v_gene: TRBV3-1
abundance: -
CDR3nt: TGTGCCAGCAGCCCCTGGACTAGCGGGAGAGGCGATACGCAGTATTTT
CDR3aa: CASSPWTSGRGDTQYF

j_gene: TRBJ2-1
d_gene: -
v_gene: TRBV12-3/TRBV12-4
abundance: many
CDR3nt: TGTGCCAGCAGTCCCCGGACAGTATCCTCCTACAATGAGCAGTTCTTC
CDR3aa: CASSPRTVSSYNEQFF

j_gene: TRBJ1-1
d_gene: -
v_gene: TRBV20-1
abundance: few
CDR3nt: TGCAGTGCTAGAGCCGGGACACTGAACACTGAAGCTTTCTTT
CDR3aa: CSARAGTLNTEAFF